The entry below gives a single T cell receptor beta chain sequence along with its context. Antigen unknown. TCR beta sequences were obtained from blood CD8+ and CD4+ T cells. TEMRA cells were FACS-enriched and CD8+ and CD4+ T cells negatively isolated. The sample is drawn from a study of CD8 T cells in Susac syndrome. Whole-study results and caveats: As the study acknowledged, the number of individuals in its TCR sequencing and HLA analysis was relatively small.

It was with random hexamers that roughly 0.5 to 1 ug RNA was reverse transcribed. immunoSEQ multiplex PCR amplified TCR beta CDR3 across 54 Vbeta, 13 Jbeta. MiXCR was run by TCRdb on the immunoSEQ multiplex PCR reads, yielding one entry per CDR3 protein. This sample has approximately 100,000 distinct CDR3 sequences, with about 95% found just once. This CDR3 is 14 amino acids long. Looked up from germline, CDR1 is LGHDT and CDR2 is YNNKEL (reference sequence). V lost 0 bases to trimming and J lost 3 bases, with 9 bases between them. J is TRBJ2-7 and V is TRBV3-1; possibly TRBD2 for D (5 bases). The sample taken for sequencing was CD4+ T cells from PBMCs. The source is a human donor in good health. CDR3 in amino acids: CASSQEDGGYEQYF. The CDR3 DNA reads as TGTGCCAGCAGCCAAGAAGACGGAGGCTACGAGCAGTACTTC.